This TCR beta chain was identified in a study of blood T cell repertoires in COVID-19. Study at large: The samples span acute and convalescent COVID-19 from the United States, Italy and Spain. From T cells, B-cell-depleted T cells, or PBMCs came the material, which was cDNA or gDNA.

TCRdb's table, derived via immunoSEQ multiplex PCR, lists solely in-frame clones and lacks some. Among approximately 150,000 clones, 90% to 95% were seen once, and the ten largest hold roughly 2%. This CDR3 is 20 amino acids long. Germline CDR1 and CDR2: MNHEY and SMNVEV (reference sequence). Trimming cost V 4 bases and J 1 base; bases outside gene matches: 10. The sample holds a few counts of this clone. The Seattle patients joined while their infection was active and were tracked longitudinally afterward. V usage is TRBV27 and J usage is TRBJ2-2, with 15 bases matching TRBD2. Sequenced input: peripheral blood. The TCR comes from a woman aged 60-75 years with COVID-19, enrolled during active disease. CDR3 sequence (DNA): TGTGCCAGCAGTTCACCGGGACTAGCGGGGGGCGGACTGAACACCGGGGAGCTGTTTTTT. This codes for CASSSPGLAGGGLNTGELFF.